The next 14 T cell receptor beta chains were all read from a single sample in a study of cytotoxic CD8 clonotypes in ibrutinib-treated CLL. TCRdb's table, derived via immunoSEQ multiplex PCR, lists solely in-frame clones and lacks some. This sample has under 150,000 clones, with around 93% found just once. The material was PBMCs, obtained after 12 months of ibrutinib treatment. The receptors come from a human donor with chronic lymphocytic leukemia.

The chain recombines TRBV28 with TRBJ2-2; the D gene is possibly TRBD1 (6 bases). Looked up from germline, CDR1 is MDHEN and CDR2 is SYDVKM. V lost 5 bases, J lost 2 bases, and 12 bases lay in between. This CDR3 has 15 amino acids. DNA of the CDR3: TGTGCCAGCAGTAGGGCAGGGGTTAACACCGGGGAGCTGTTTTTT. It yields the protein CASSRAGVNTGELFF.

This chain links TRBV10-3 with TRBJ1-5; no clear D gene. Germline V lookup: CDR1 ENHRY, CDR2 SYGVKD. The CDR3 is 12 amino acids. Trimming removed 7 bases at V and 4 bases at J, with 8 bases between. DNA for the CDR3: TGTGCCATCAAGGACGGAAATCAGCCCCAGCATTTT. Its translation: CAIKDGNQPQHF.

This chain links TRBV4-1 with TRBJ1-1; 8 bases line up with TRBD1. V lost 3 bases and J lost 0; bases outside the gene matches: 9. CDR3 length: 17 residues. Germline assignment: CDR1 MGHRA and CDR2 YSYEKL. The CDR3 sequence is CASSHATGGGMNTEAFF. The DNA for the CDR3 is TGCGCCAGCAGCCATGCTACAGGGGGGGGCATGAACACTGAAGCTTTCTTT.

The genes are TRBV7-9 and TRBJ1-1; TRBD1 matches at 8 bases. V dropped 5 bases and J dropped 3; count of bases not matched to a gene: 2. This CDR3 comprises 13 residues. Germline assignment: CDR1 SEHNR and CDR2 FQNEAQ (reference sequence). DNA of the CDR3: TGTGCCAGCAGCCAACAGGGGGACACTGAAGCTTTCTTT. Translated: CASSQQGDTEAFF.

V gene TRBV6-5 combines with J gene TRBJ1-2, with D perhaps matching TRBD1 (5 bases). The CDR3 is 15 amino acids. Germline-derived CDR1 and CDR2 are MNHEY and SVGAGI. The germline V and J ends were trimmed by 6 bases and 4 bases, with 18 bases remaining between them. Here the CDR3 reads CASSPLGEGPYGYTF. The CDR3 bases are TGTGCCAGCAGCCCCCTGGGGGAGGGCCCCTATGGCTACACCTTC.

The CDR3 DNA is TGTGCCAGCTCACCAGGTAGCGGACGGGACAATGAGCAGTTCTTC. Protein: CASSPGSGRDNEQFF. The rearrangement links TRBV18 to TRBJ2-1, with D possibly matching TRBD2 (6 bases). The V and J ends lost 2 bases and 5 bases respectively, with 13 bases between them. CDR3 length equals 15 residues. The V gene's germline CDR1 is KGHSH and CDR2 LQKENI.

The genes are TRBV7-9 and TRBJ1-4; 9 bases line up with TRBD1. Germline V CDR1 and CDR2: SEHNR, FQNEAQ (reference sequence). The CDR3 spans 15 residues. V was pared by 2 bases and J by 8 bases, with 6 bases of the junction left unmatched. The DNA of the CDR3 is TGTGCCAGCAGCTTATCTGGACAGGGGATGGAAAAACTGTTTTTT. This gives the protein CASSLSGQGMEKLFF.

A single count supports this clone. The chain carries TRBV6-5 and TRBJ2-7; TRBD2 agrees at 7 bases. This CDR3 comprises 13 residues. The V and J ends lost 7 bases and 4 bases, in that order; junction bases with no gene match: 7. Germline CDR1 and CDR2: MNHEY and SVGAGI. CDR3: CASKGGRLYEQYF. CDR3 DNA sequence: TGTGCCAGCAAAGGCGGGAGATTGTACGAGCAGTACTTC.

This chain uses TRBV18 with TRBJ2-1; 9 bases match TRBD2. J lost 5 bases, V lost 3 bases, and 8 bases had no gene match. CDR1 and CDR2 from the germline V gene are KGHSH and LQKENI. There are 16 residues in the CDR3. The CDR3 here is CASSPLAGYSHNEQFF. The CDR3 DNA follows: TGTGCCAGCTCACCCCTAGCGGGGTATAGCCACAATGAGCAGTTCTTC.

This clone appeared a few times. As DNA, the CDR3 is TGCGCCAGCAGCCTAGAACAGGGCTACGAGCAGTACTTC. Translated: CASSLEQGYEQYF. J is TRBJ2-7 and V is TRBV5-1; weak D call: TRBD1 (6 bases). V was cut by 4 bases and J by 3 bases, with 11 bases left in between. The CDR3 runs to 13 residues. Per germline, CDR1 SGHRS and CDR2 YFSETQ.

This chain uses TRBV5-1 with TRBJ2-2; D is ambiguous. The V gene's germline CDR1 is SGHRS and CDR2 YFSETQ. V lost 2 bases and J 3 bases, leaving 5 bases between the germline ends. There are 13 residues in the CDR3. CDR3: CASSLSDTGELFF. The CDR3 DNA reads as TGCGCCAGCAGCTTATCGGACACCGGGGAGCTGTTTTTT.

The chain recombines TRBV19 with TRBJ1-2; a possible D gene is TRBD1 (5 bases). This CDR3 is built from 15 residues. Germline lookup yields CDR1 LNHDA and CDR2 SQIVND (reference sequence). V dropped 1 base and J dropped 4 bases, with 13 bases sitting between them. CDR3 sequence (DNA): TGTGCCAGTAGTATAGGCGGGACGGCAACCTATGGCTACACCTTC. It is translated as CASSIGGTATYGYTF.

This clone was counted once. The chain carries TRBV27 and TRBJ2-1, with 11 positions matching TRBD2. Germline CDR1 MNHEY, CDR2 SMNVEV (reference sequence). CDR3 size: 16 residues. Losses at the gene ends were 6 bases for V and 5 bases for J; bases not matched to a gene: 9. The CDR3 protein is CASRTPGLAANNEQFF. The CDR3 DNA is TGTGCCAGCAGGACACCGGGACTAGCGGCGAACAATGAGCAGTTCTTC.

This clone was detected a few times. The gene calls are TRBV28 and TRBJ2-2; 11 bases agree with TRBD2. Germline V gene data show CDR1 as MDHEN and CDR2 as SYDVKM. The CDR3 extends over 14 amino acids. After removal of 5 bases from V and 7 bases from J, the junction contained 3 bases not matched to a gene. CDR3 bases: TGTGCCAGCAGTCCTAGCGGGAGGATCGGGGAGCTGTTTTTT. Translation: CASSPSGRIGELFF.